A single T cell receptor beta chain is shown here with its context. The CDR3 loop spans 11 amino acids. Germline CDR1 is MGHDK and CDR2 is SYGVNS. The germline V and J ends were trimmed by 8 bases and 5 bases, with 7 bases remaining between them. Stated treatment: oral pan-JAK inhibitor, 5-10 mg twice daily. The sequencing template was cDNA reverse transcribed from extracted RNA. The method was immunoSEQ multiplex PCR; TCRdb's version includes in-frame clones alone and lacks a portion of them. The repertoire holds approximately 150,000 clones, 70% to 90% seen once, with around 13% in the top ten. This sample is drawn from a study of CD8+ T cells in alopecia areata.

The chain has TRBV25-1 and TRBJ2-1, with D unclear. This TCR came from a human donor with alopecia areata. The material sequenced was CD8+ T cells sorted from blood, taken at week 4, from a patient treated with tofacitinib. The CDR3 here is CASDCHNEQFF. For the CDR3, the DNA is TGTGCCAGCGACTGTCACAATGAGCAGTTCTTC.